These T cell receptor beta chains were read from a single sample in a study of PD-1 blockade in classical Hodgkin lymphoma. Generated by immunoSEQ multiplex PCR, the TCRdb table keeps only in-frame clones and is missing some. This sample has over 60,000 clones; around nine tenths occur once, and the top ten carry 8%. Sequenced material: peripheral blood mononuclear cells (PBMCs), taken before the fourth cycle of nivolumab. Receptors originate from a human donor with classical Hodgkin lymphoma. The CDR3 runs from the conserved cysteine through the conserved F or W.

V gene | CDR3 length | CDR3 protein
TRBV7-9 | 15 | CASSLVAGGVHEQYF
TRBV5-8 | 14 | CASSFPGLFREQYF
TRBV11-2 | 16 | CASSLTRDSGNNEQFF
TRBV7-7 | 13 | CASSWTLTAEQFF
TRBV6-6 | 15 | CASSYTGQGSQPQHF
TRBV6-6 | 15 | CASSYSGEAPIEQFF
TRBV7-7 | 15 | CASSAGLAGGETQYF
TRBV2 | 14 | CASSTAGLTYEQYF
TRBV28 | 14 | CASSLDQLGGPQHF
TRBV6-1 | 13 | CATDGQGRSEQYF
TRBV5-4 | 13 | CASSLYLSYEQYF
TRBV29-1 | 14 | CSVEAAAESYEQYF
TRBV6-1 | 12 | CASRGDTRPQHF
TRBV6-1 | 13 | CASRVQGYNEQFF
TRBV6-1 | 15 | CASTSGTTSNNEQFF
TRBV7-8 | 15 | CASSLVSGGSNEQFF
TRBV7-9 | 13 | CATLGDNLYEQYF
TRBV28 | 12 | CASTQRAAELFF
TRBV6-6 | 12 | CASSFEGPEAFF
TRBV2 | 13 | CASSPGPYNEQFF
TRBV18 | 14 | CASSPQAGNQPQHF
TRBV28 | 13 | CASSFLRGETQYF
TRBV7-7 | 13 | CASSLGQGQPQHF
TRBV21-1 | 17 | CASSTRQGGSCNQPQHF
TRBV27 | 15 | CASSLQREVPAEQYF
TRBV5-4 | 13 | CASSTGTSYEQYF
TRBV13 | 12 | CASSYGGTEAFF
TRBV2 | 11 | CASTQLYEQYF
TRBV19 | 18 | CASSQRTSSTEIYNEQFF
TRBV2 | 14 | CASSMGEGNEKLFF
TRBV19 | 19 | CAPHVVAGAPKMNTGELFF
TRBV11-3 | 14 | CASSLGISGDTQYF
TRBV5-4 | 11 | CASSLYDEQYF
TRBV18 | 12 | CASSPSAGELFF
TRBV10-1 | 15 | CASSESPGGGETQYF
TRBV7-9 | 16 | CASSHSGRAVTGELFF
TRBV6-6 | 15 | CASSSPYGSLYGYTF
TRBV28 | 14 | CASSSPGLSEKLFF
TRBV4-1 | 16 | CASSSFSTGENNEQFF
TRBV4-1 | 15 | CASSQQDLGFETQYF
TRBV2 | 15 | CASSEALHTNSPLHF
TRBV6-5 | 15 | CASRQTGPADTEAFF